This entry lists 30 T cell receptor beta chains sequenced from one sample in a study of T-cell reconstitution after alpha-beta-depleted transplantation in children. It was with unique molecular identifiers that the TCRbeta library was prepared. Via MiXCR, TCRdb re-called the PCR reads, giving one row per CDR3 protein. The table shows 450,000 to 600,000 distinct CDR3 sequences, with approximately 20% occurring only once. The sample consisted of PBMCs from the stem cell graft donor, taken from the stem cell graft. Receptors originate from a human donor who donated a stem cell graft to a child with acute lymphoblastic leukemia.

There are a few counts of this clonotype. The gene calls are TRBV20-1 and TRBJ2-7; 11 nucleotides agree with TRBD2. Per germline, CDR1 DFQATT and CDR2 SNEGSKA (reference sequence). The CDR3 loop spans 15 amino acids. The ends lost 8 bases at V and 2 bases at J; junction bases unmatched: 11. DNA for the CDR3: TGCAGTCCCTCACTTACTAGCGGGGGCCCCTACGAGCAGTACTTC. Translating gives CSPSLTSGGPYEQYF.

This clonotype was picked up a small number of times. The chain uses TRBV4-1 and TRBJ2-2, with TRBD1 matching over 10 bases. CDR3 length equals 16 residues. The germline CDR1 and CDR2 sequences are MGHRA and YSYEKL. V trimming: 1 base; J trimming: 6 bases; junction bases outside the gene matches: 5. This CDR3 is CASSQGQGAPAGELFF. Written as DNA, the CDR3 is TGCGCCAGCAGCCAAGGACAGGGGGCGCCTGCCGGGGAGCTGTTTTTT.

The V call is TRBV5-1, the J call TRBJ2-6, with D uncertain. Trimming pared 5 bases from V and 1 base from J, leaving 13 bases between. The germline V gene has CDR1 SGHRS and CDR2 YFSETQ. The length of the CDR3 is 16 residues. The CDR3 loop reads CASSPPVTSGANVLTF. DNA for the CDR3: TGCGCCAGCAGTCCCCCGGTCACTTCTGGGGCCAACGTCCTGACTTTC.

The rearrangement joins TRBV10-2 to TRBJ2-5; 9 bases match TRBD2. Germline-derived CDR1 and CDR2 are WSHSY and SAAADI. The CDR3 covers 15 residues. Trimming removed 6 bases from V and 5 bases from J; junction bases left unmatched: 10. This chain's CDR3 is CASRSTGTSRETQYF. The CDR3 DNA follows: TGCGCCAGCAGGAGTACCGGGACTAGCCGGGAGACCCAGTACTTC.

CDR3: CASKARGEETQYF. DNA for the CDR3: TGTGCCAGTAAAGCCAGAGGGGAAGAGACCCAGTACTTC. The J gene is TRBJ2-5, the V gene TRBV19, with D perhaps given as TRBD1 or TRBD2 (5 bases each). The germline gives CDR1 LNHDA, CDR2 SQIVND (reference sequence). The CDR3 covers 13 residues. Trimming removed 7 bases at V and 3 bases at J, with 12 bases between.

V is TRBV12-3 or TRBV12-4 and J is TRBJ2-1, with TRBD1 matching 7 bases. V gave up 6 bases and J gave up 14 bases; unmatched junction bases: 4. The CDR3 length is 10 residues. The CDR3: CASSRDREFF. For the CDR3, the DNA is TGTGCCAGCAGCCGGGACAGAGAGTTCTTC.

The J gene is TRBJ2-7, the V gene TRBV20-1, with 8 positions matching TRBD1. Germline lookup yields CDR1 DFQATT and CDR2 SNEGSKA (reference sequence). This CDR3 contains 14 residues. Unmatched junction bases numbered 9, after V lost 6 bases and J lost 2 bases. For the CDR3, the DNA is TGCAGTGCAGAGGACAGGGCCCAAGCCTACGAGCAGTACTTC. Translation gives CSAEDRAQAYEQYF.

In its sample, this clonotype was seen many times. The CDR3 protein is CASSLPGDTQYF. CDR3 DNA sequence: TGCGCCAGCAGCCTCCCAGGGGATACGCAGTATTTT. The chain employs TRBV5-1 and TRBJ2-3, with a tentative D call TRBD1 (5 bases). The CDR3 length is 12 residues. Trimming cost V 4 bases and J 6 bases, with 9 bases left between them. The germline gives CDR1 SGHRS, CDR2 YFSETQ.

This clonotype was recorded a few times. The chain couples TRBV6-5 to TRBJ1-1, with no clear D. The CDR3 sequence is 13 residues long. CDR1 and CDR2 (germline): MNHEY, SVGAGI. Trimming removed 8 bases at V and 4 bases at J, with 14 bases between. CDR3 nucleotide sequence: TGTGCCAGCGTACTCCTACTCAGCACTGAAGCTTTCTTT. Translating it yields CASVLLLSTEAFF.

The CDR3 bases are TGTGCCAGCAGCCCTGCTAGCGGGAGATATACGCAGTATTTT. It codes for CASSPASGRYTQYF. This chain uses TRBV12-3 or TRBV12-4 with TRBJ2-3; TRBD2 aligns across 10 bases. The CDR3 has 14 residues. V lost 6 bases, J lost 7 bases, and 7 bases stayed unmatched.

The rearrangement joins TRBV12-3 or TRBV12-4 to TRBJ1-2; 12 positions match TRBD1. This CDR3 has 15 residues. After removal of 1 base from V and 8 bases from J, the junction contained 5 bases not matched to a gene. The CDR3, as DNA: TGTGCCAGCAGTTTAGGGGGGACAGGGGGCAGGGGCTACACCTTC. Its protein is CASSLGGTGGRGYTF.

This clonotype was seen a handful of times. V and J are TRBV18 and TRBJ1-5, with D tentatively TRBD1 (5 bases). The CDR3 has 15 residues. Germline V lookup: CDR1 KGHSH, CDR2 LQKENI. Trimming stripped 2 bases from V and 1 base from J, with 9 bases between. The CDR3 DNA sequence: TGTGCCAGCTCACCAGGCGGGGCGAGCAATCAGCCCCAGCATTTT. This translates into CASSPGGASNQPQHF.

In this sample, this clonotype turned up a few times. The rearrangement uses TRBV6-1 and TRBJ1-2; a possible D gene is TRBD1 (5 bases). CDR1 and CDR2 (germline): MNHNS, SASEGT. The CDR3 runs to 17 residues. Trimming left V 6 bases short and J 7 bases short, with 27 bases between. The CDR3: CASSHYRLGQESGGYTF. The CDR3 DNA reads as TGTGCCAGCAGCCACTACCGCCTGGGGCAGGAGTCGGGTGGCTACACCTTC.

A few counts support this clonotype. The chain carries TRBV4-1 and TRBJ2-1, with D maybe TRBD1 (5 bases). V shed 8 bases and J shed 9 bases, with 17 bases lying between them. This CDR3 is 13 amino acids long. CDR1 and CDR2 from the germline V gene are MGHRA and YSYEKL. CDR3 in amino acids: CASGHPSLREQFF. The CDR3 region has the DNA TGCGCCAGCGGACACCCTAGTCTACGTGAGCAGTTCTTC.

This clonotype has just a few counts. V is TRBV20-1 and J is TRBJ2-7, with D possibly being TRBD1 (6 bases). V gave up 3 bases and J gave up 2 bases, with 17 bases separating them. CDR1 and CDR2 from the germline V gene are DFQATT and SNEGSKA (reference sequence). The CDR3 covers 15 residues. CDR3 protein: CSARSLRTATYEQYF. As DNA, the CDR3 is TGCAGTGCTAGGTCCCTAAGGACAGCAACCTACGAGCAGTACTTC.

The chain combines TRBV7-8 with TRBJ2-1; 7 nucleotides match TRBD1. This CDR3 region has 16 residues. The ends lost 1 base at V and 3 bases at J; junction bases unmatched: 6. The V gene's germline CDR1 is SGHVS and CDR2 FQNEAQ. This chain's CDR3 is CASSLEDRALYNEQFF. The CDR3 DNA follows: TGTGCCAGCAGCTTAGAAGACAGGGCCCTCTACAATGAGCAGTTCTTC.

V and J are TRBV6-5 and TRBJ2-1, with 12 bases aligning to TRBD2. The CDR3 covers 15 residues. The V gene's germline CDR1 is MNHEY and CDR2 SVGAGI. Trimming took 4 bases from V and 7 from J; bases not matched to a gene: 5. The DNA for the CDR3 is TGTGCCAGCAGTTTCGGACTAGCGGGACCTAATGAGCAGTTCTTC. It specifies CASSFGLAGPNEQFF.

This clonotype was seen repeatedly, ten times or more. This sequence joins TRBV6-1 and TRBJ2-7; 8 bases agree with TRBD1. V lost 5 bases to trimming and J lost 2 bases; unmatched junction nucleotides: 8. The length of the CDR3 is 15 residues. The germline V gene has CDR1 MNHNS and CDR2 SASEGT. The CDR3 spells CASSRGTGSPYEQYF. DNA for the CDR3: TGTGCCAGCAGTCGCGGGACAGGCTCCCCCTACGAGCAGTACTTC.

The chain combines TRBV5-6 with TRBJ2-5; 7 bases are shared with TRBD1. Trimming took 3 bases from V and 4 from J; bases not matched to a gene: 9. Germline CDR1 is SGHDT and CDR2 is YYEEEE. This CDR3 region has 15 residues. In nucleotides, the CDR3 is TGTGCCAGCAGCTCCGGACAGGTCCGCGGAGAGACCCAGTACTTC. Its translation is CASSSGQVRGETQYF.

This clonotype was observed a few times. This chain links TRBV6-1 with TRBJ1-5; perhaps TRBD1 as D (6 bases). The germline V gene has CDR1 MNHNS and CDR2 SASEGT. The length of the CDR3 is 17 residues. With 0 bases removed from V and 0 bases from J, the gap between germline ends came to 12 bases. CDR3 loop: CASSEAQTGGSNQPQHF. The CDR3 nucleotides are TGTGCCAGCAGTGAAGCGCAGACAGGAGGTAGCAATCAGCCCCAGCATTTT.

This clonotype was detected only a few times. The gene calls are TRBV9 and TRBJ1-1; D possibly corresponds to TRBD1 (5 bases). CDR3 length equals 13 residues. The V end lost 7 bases, the J end lost 6 bases, and 16 bases lay between the germline ends. The germline V gene has CDR1 SGDLS and CDR2 YYNGEE. For the CDR3, the DNA is TGTGCCAGCGGGCCTGGGGGAGAGGCTGAAGCTTTCTTT. It is translated as CASGPGGEAEAFF.

V gene TRBV29-1 combines with J gene TRBJ2-7; perhaps D is TRBD1 or TRBD2 (5 bases each). The length of the CDR3 is 14 residues. Trimming stripped 4 bases from V and 3 bases from J, with 16 bases between. Germline CDR1 and CDR2: SQVTM and ANQGSEA. As DNA, the CDR3 is TGCAGCGTTGCGAACCGAGGGGCCTTCTACGAGCAGTACTTC. Translation gives CSVANRGAFYEQYF.

The gene calls are TRBV7-3 and TRBJ2-1; TRBD2 aligns across 14 bases. This CDR3 contains 15 residues. The germline gives CDR1 SGHTA, CDR2 FQGTGA. V trimming: 3 bases; J trimming: 9 bases; junction bases outside the gene matches: 4. This chain's CDR3 is CASSLVTSGRGEQFF. The CDR3 nucleotides are TGTGCCAGCAGCTTGGTGACTAGCGGGAGGGGTGAGCAGTTCTTC.

In nucleotides, the CDR3 is TGTGCCAGCAGCGCGGGAGTAGCCAAAAACATTCAGTACTTC. It yields the protein CASSAGVAKNIQYF. The V call is TRBV5-4, the J call TRBJ2-4, with 7 bases fitting TRBD2. After removal of 4 bases from V and 0 bases from J, the junction contained 1 base not matched to a gene. This CDR3 contains 14 residues. The germline gives CDR1 SGHNT, CDR2 YYREEE (reference sequence).

This clonotype was picked up a small number of times. J is TRBJ1-2 and V is TRBV4-1, with a tentative D call TRBD1 (5 bases). CDR1 and CDR2 (germline): MGHRA, YSYEKL. This CDR3 contains 14 residues. V dropped 1 base and J dropped 8 bases, with 14 bases sitting between them. DNA of the CDR3: TGCGCCAGCAGCCAAGGAGGGGTCACGGGGGGCTACACCTTC. This sequence encodes CASSQGGVTGGYTF.

The chain combines TRBV5-6 with TRBJ1-4; D might be TRBD1 (6 bases). Trimming left V 4 bases short and J 4 bases short, with 11 bases between. Germline CDR1 is SGHDT and CDR2 is YYEEEE. The CDR3 runs 14 residues. The DNA of the CDR3 is TGTGCCAGCAGCCGGACAGTTATTAATGAAAAACTGTTTTTT. Translation: CASSRTVINEKLFF.

The table lists this clonotype with a few counts. The V gene is TRBV20-1, the J gene TRBJ1-2; no firm D call. CDR1 is DFQATT, CDR2 SNEGSKA, per germline (reference sequence). V shed 5 bases and J shed 2 bases, with 15 bases lying between them. The CDR3 extends over 14 amino acids. Here the CDR3 reads CSAYSTFGNYGYTF. The CDR3, as DNA: TGCAGTGCTTACTCGACGTTTGGGAACTATGGCTACACCTTC.

The V and J genes are TRBV7-3 and TRBJ2-1; TRBD2 aligns across 12 bases. The V gene's germline CDR1 is SGHTA and CDR2 FQGTGA. Germline trimming cut 3 bases from V and 8 bases from J; bases unmatched to any gene: 8. The CDR3 totals 16 residues. DNA of the CDR3: TGTGCCAGCAGCTTTCTAGCGGGAGGGCCAATCGATGAGCAGTTCTTC. Protein product: CASSFLAGGPIDEQFF.

The chain carries TRBV12-3 or TRBV12-4 and TRBJ2-6, with D hard to call. The CDR3 is 14 residues long. V dropped 5 bases and J dropped 0 bases, with 5 bases sitting between them. The CDR3 nucleotides are TGTGCCAGCAGTATATACTCTGGGGCCAACGTCCTGACTTTC. Translated, it gives CASSIYSGANVLTF.

The V gene is TRBV4-1, the J gene TRBJ2-1; 7 nucleotides line up with TRBD2. V trimming: 1 base; J trimming: 7 bases; junction bases outside the gene matches: 16. The CDR3 consists of 18 residues. Germline assignment: CDR1 MGHRA and CDR2 YSYEKL. The CDR3 DNA reads TGCGCCAGCAGCCAAGTTAACGGGCGGTACCTAGCGGAGAATGAGCAGTTCTTC. Amino acids: CASSQVNGRYLAENEQFF.